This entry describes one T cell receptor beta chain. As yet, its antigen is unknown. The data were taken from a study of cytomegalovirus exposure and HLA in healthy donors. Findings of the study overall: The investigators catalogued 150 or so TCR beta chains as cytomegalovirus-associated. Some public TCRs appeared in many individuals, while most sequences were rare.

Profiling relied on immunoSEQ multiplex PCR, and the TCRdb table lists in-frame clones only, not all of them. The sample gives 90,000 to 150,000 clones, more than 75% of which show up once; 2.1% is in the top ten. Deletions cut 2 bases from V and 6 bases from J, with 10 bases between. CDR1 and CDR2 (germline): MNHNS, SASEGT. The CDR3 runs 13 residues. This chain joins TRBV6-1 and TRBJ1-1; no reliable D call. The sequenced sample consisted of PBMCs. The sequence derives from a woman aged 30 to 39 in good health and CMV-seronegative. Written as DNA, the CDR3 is TGTGCCAGCAGTGAAAGAGGGATCGCTGAAGCTTTCTTT. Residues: CASSERGIAEAFF.